The clone carrying this TCR beta chain has just a few counts. As to time point: newly diagnosed GD, antithyroid drugs for less than 3 months. Construction of the TCR library relied on RNA isolated from PBMCs. This sample was included in a study of regulatory T cells in long-lasting Graves disease. Germline V gene lookup returns CDR1 MDHEN and CDR2 SYDVKM. The CDR3 sequence is 16 residues long. V was pared by 7 bases and J by 4 bases, with 20 bases between. CDR3 regions were amplified by Arm-PCR using iRepertoire HTBI primers to build TCR beta libraries. TCRdb ran MiXCR on the multiplex PCR reads and lists one entry per CDR3 protein. The data contain roughly 610,000 distinct CDR3 sequences, about 16% of them seen just once; the ten biggest clones take up about 12%. This sample also belongs to another study, concerning T cells in Graves' hyperthyroidism and ophthalmopathy.

This receptor was identified in a man aged 18 to 30 with Graves disease. The sample consisted of peripheral blood mononuclear cells (PBMCs), taken at new diagnosis, from a patient treated with antithyroid drugs. The V and J genes are TRBV28 and TRBJ1-3; D not certain. The CDR3 loop reads CASNPGGGWRGNTIYF. The CDR3 nucleotides are TGTGCCAGCAACCCCGGAGGCGGTTGGCGGGGAAACACCATATATTTT.